These 21 T cell receptor beta chains originate from one sample sequenced in a study of Ad26.COV2.S vaccination and SARS-CoV-2 variants. Method: immunoSEQ multiplex PCR; TCRdb's copy keeps in-frame clones and lacks some. The sample has over 85,000 clones; around three quarters are singletons. The sample in question was peripheral blood, obtained after recovery from COVID-19. The receptors here all came from a human donor who had recovered from COVID-19.

The V and J genes are TRBV5-1 and TRBJ2-1; no firm D call. The V gene lost 0 bases and the J gene lost 6 bases, with 4 bases spanning the gap. The CDR3 is made up of 12 amino acids. Germline-derived CDR1 and CDR2 are SGHRS and YFSETQ. The CDR3, as DNA: TGCGCCAGCAGCTTGGCAGGCAATGAGCAGTTCTTC. It translates to CASSLAGNEQFF.

The chain couples TRBV29-1 to TRBJ2-3; unclear D gene. V was shortened by 4 bases and J by 1 base, with 15 bases between the two germline ends. The V gene's germline CDR1 is SQVTM and CDR2 ANQGSEA. CDR3 length: 15 amino acids. The DNA of the CDR3 is TGCAGCGTTGTAGACGTCTCGCGTGGCACAGATACGCAGTATTTT. Its protein product is CSVVDVSRGTDTQYF.

The chain combines TRBV6-1 with TRBJ2-3; D call uncertain. The length of the CDR3 is 12 residues. Trimming took 3 bases from V and 2 from J, leaving 3 bases between them. CDR1 is MNHNS and CDR2 is SASEGT in the germline V gene. The CDR3 nucleotides read TGTGCCAGCAGTGATTACACAGATACGCAGTATTTT. Its protein is CASSDYTDTQYF.

This chain connects TRBV4-1 to TRBJ2-7, with D unclear. This CDR3 is 13 amino acids long. Germline V gives CDR1 MGHRA, CDR2 YSYEKL. With 0 bases removed from V and 6 bases from J, the gap between germline ends came to 9 bases. The CDR3 here is CASSQEVASEQYF. CDR3 nucleotides: TGCGCCAGCAGCCAAGAAGTGGCAAGCGAGCAGTACTTC.

The rearrangement uses TRBV19 and TRBJ2-7; D gene unclear. Germline CDR1 reads LNHDA; CDR2 reads SQIVND (reference sequence). The V gene lost 5 bases and the J gene lost 0 bases, with 8 bases spanning the gap. The CDR3 consists of 13 residues. The CDR3, as DNA: TGTGCCAGTAGTTCTAGGACCTCCTACGAGCAGTACTTC. Protein: CASSSRTSYEQYF.

Here the CDR3 DNA reads TGTGCCAGTAGTATGAGAGCAAGCGGGGCTCGCTACTATTACAATGAGCAGTTCTTC. It codes for CASSMRASGARYYYNEQFF. The chain uses TRBV19 and TRBJ2-1; 7 bases line up with TRBD2. V lost 3 bases to trimming and J lost 4 bases; unmatched junction nucleotides: 18. The CDR3 covers 19 residues. Germline V gene sequence: CDR1 LNHDA, CDR2 SQIVND (reference sequence).

The V and J genes are TRBV7-2 and TRBJ2-5, with a tentative D call TRBD2 (6 bases). The CDR3 sequence is 16 residues long. The V gene lost 0 bases and the J gene lost 2 bases, with 13 bases spanning the gap. From germline, CDR1 is SGHTA and CDR2 FQGNSA. The chain's CDR3 is CASSLAPGGDQETQYF. The CDR3 bases are TGTGCCAGCAGCTTAGCCCCCGGAGGGGATCAAGAGACCCAGTACTTC.

The chain has TRBV20-1 and TRBJ1-5, with 7 nucleotides matching TRBD1. The germline CDR1 and CDR2 sequences are DFQATT and SNEGSKA (reference sequence). J was trimmed by 5 bases and V by 3 bases; bases with no gene match: 4. This CDR3 is built from 13 residues. The CDR3 coding sequence is TGCAGTGCTAGTTCCAGGGGGGATCAGCCCCAGCATTTT. Protein product: CSASSRGDQPQHF.

The V call is TRBV5-6, the J call TRBJ2-3, with 11 bases fitting TRBD1. V lost 6 bases to trimming and J lost 7 bases; unmatched junction nucleotides: 13. The CDR3 is 16 amino acids. Germline CDR1 is SGHDT and CDR2 is YYEEEE. CDR3 sequence: CASNEIRDRGRNTQYF. DNA of the CDR3: TGTGCCAGCAACGAAATTCGGGACAGGGGGAGAAATACGCAGTATTTT.

This chain joins TRBV28 and TRBJ2-5; 8 bases match TRBD1. CDR3 size: 15 residues. Germline loops: CDR1 MDHEN, CDR2 SYDVKM. Unmatched junction bases numbered 8, after V lost 6 bases and J lost 2 bases. The CDR3 region has the DNA TGTGCCAGCAGGCCCACAGGGGGTGGGCAAGAGACCCAGTACTTC. Translated: CASRPTGGGQETQYF. The whole variable domain, filled in from reference TRBV28 and TRBJ2-5, reads DVKVTQSSRYLVKRTGEKVFLECVQDMDHENMFWYRQDPGLGLRLIYFSYDVKMKEKGDIPEGYSVSREKKERFSLILESASTNQTSMYLCASRPTGGGQETQYFGPGTRLLVL.

This clone came up a few times. This rearrangement joins TRBV7-9 to TRBJ1-4; D unresolved. V was shortened by 5 bases and J by 4 bases, with 14 bases between the two germline ends. This CDR3 is built from 15 residues. Germline V gene data show CDR1 as SEHNR and CDR2 as FQNEAQ (reference sequence). The CDR3 DNA reads as TGTGCCAGCAGCCCTTCCAGAAGTATTAATGAAAAACTGTTTTTT. Its protein product is CASSPSRSINEKLFF.

This chain joins TRBV19 and TRBJ1-6; the match to TRBD1 covers 7 bases. Germline-derived CDR1 and CDR2 are LNHDA and SQIVND (reference sequence). This CDR3 is built from 13 residues. Trimming removed 9 bases from V and 8 bases from J; junction bases left unmatched: 7. The chain's CDR3 is CASRDSIHSPLHF. In nucleotides, the CDR3 is TGTGCCAGCCGGGACAGCATACATTCACCCCTCCACTTT.

On this clone itself: An end of the junction does not agree with germline; a read error may underlie this. This chain's CDR3 is CSGIFTGELFF. The CDR3 DNA reads as TGCAGCGGGATCTTCACCGGAGAGCTGTTTTTT. This chain joins TRBV29-1 and TRBJ2-2; D unresolved. This CDR3 region has 11 residues. The germline CDR1 and CDR2 sequences are SQVTM and ANQGSEA.

The rearrangement links TRBV10-3 to TRBJ2-5, with 7 bases matching TRBD2. This CDR3 has 16 residues. The V gene end was trimmed by 0 bases and the J gene end by 1 base; junction bases not matched to a gene: 5. CDR1 and CDR2 from the germline V gene are ENHRY and SYGVKD. CDR3: CAISESSGESQETQYF. Written as DNA, the CDR3 is TGTGCCATCAGTGAGTCCAGCGGGGAGAGCCAAGAGACCCAGTACTTC.

V and J are TRBV6-2 or TRBV6-3 and TRBJ1-6, with D tentatively TRBD1 (6 bases). The V end was cut by 5 bases, the J end by 0 bases, with 11 bases between. The V gene's germline CDR1 is MNHEY and CDR2 SVGEGT. The CDR3 runs to 16 residues. Here the CDR3 DNA reads TGTGCCAGCAGTACAGGGTTCCGCTCCTATAATTCACCCCTCCACTTT. This codes for CASSTGFRSYNSPLHF.

The chain joins TRBV2 to TRBJ1-1; D might be TRBD1 (6 bases). Germline loops: CDR1 SNHLY, CDR2 FYNNEI. Between the trimmed V and J ends, which lost 6 bases and 6 bases, there was a span of 17 bases. The CDR3 runs 14 residues. CDR3 in DNA: TGTGCCAGCAGGCCGTGGGGGGCGGTGGCTGAAGCTTTCTTT. As protein: CASRPWGAVAEAFF.

In DNA, the CDR3 is TGTGCCAGCAGCTCCGGACAGGGCGGTGGGACCCAGTACTTC. It yields the protein CASSSGQGGGTQYF. The chain has TRBV7-3 and TRBJ2-5, with 8 bases fitting TRBD1. The CDR3 spans 14 residues. Losses at the gene ends were 4 bases for V and 7 bases for J; bases not matched to a gene: 8. Germline values: CDR1 SGHTA, CDR2 FQGTGA.

The rearrangement uses TRBV19 and TRBJ2-2, with 7 bases matching TRBD1. The CDR3 totals 16 residues. Germline-derived CDR1 and CDR2 are LNHDA and SQIVND (reference sequence). V lost 2 bases, J lost 7 bases, and 10 bases stayed unmatched. The DNA for the CDR3 is TGTGCCAGTAGTATAAGGGCCCAGGGGGAAATCGGGGAGCTGTTTTTT. Translating gives CASSIRAQGEIGELFF.

CDR3 sequence (DNA): TGTGCCAGCAGCCAAGATACAGGCAGGGGCTATGGCTACACCTTC. Residues: CASSQDTGRGYGYTF. This chain connects TRBV3-1 (or the pseudogene TRBV3-2) to TRBJ1-2; tentatively, D is TRBD1 (6 bases). Germline V CDR1 and CDR2: LGHDT, YNNKEL (reference sequence). The CDR3 totals 15 residues. The V end was cut by 0 bases, the J end by 4 bases, with 12 bases between.

The chain combines TRBV7-7 with TRBJ2-5; either TRBD1 or TRBD2 may fit D (5 bases each). Trimming removed 4 bases at V and 7 bases at J, with 13 bases between. Looked up from germline, CDR1 is SSHAT and CDR2 is FNYEAQ (reference sequence). This CDR3 spans 13 amino acids. Written as DNA, the CDR3 is TGTGCCAGCAGCTGGGACGCCACGGGGACCCAGTACTTC. Amino acids: CASSWDATGTQYF. The variable domain in full, completed from reference TRBV7-7 and TRBJ2-5, reads GAGVSQSPRYKVTKRGQDVTLRCDPISSHATLYWYQQALGQGPEFLTYFNYEAQPDKSGLPSDRFSAERPEGSISTLTIQRTEQRDSAMYRCASSWDATGTQYFGPGTRLLVL.

The chain has TRBV7-2 and TRBJ1-5; unclear D gene. Trimming left V 2 bases short and J 6 bases short, with 17 bases between. CDR3 length: 16 amino acids. CDR1 is SGHTA, CDR2 FQGNSA, per germline. CDR3 DNA sequence: TGTGCCAGCAGCTTAAGTGGTCAGCGCCGGAGTCAGCCCCAGCATTTT. Protein: CASSLSGQRRSQPQHF.